Listed below are T cell receptor beta chains from one sample, sequenced in a study of T cell changes during pregnancy in multiple sclerosis. The data were produced by immunoSEQ multiplex PCR, yet TCRdb's version contains in-frame clones alone and is incomplete. This sample has 60,000 to 85,000 clones, with about 91% found just once. Sequencing used peripheral blood, obtained in the second trimester of pregnancy. These receptors were collected from a female donor in good health, enrolled as a control in a pregnancy study. CDR3s include the opening cysteine and the closing phenylalanine or tryptophan.

TRBV5-8 | CASSAVAGVGNEQFF
TRBV9 | CASSGGEYQETQYF
TRBV2 | CASSDPQYYGYTF
TRBV7-8 | CASSSYRLAGGYTQYF
TRBV7-9 | CASSDTTSAYRVDEQFF
TRBV5-1 | CASSLTPTNTGELFF
TRBV28 | CASSLRGETQYF
TRBV18 | CASRGYYEQYF
TRBV5-1 | CASSSDYTTGQVKLFF
TRBV5-6 | CASSLRGYSYNEQFF
TRBV7-3 | CASSWAGERGETQYF
TRBV30 | CAWSPSRDRAYEQYF
TRBV28 | CASSLVTGTGYQPQHF
TRBV6-5 | CASNPLGRADEQYF
TRBV30 | CAWGWGDEQFF
TRBV5-1 | CASSLVGGAGETQYF
TRBV27 | CATWDRGFSYEQYF
TRBV28 | CASSLGTGGFLQETQYF
TRBV5-4 | CASSPYGTSGRRADTQYF
TRBV18 | CASSPQTGINSPLHF
TRBV27 | CASSETTGYGYTF
TRBV28 | CASSLIGAGSNQPQHF
TRBV7-9 | CASSLSTVNSPLHF
TRBV5-5 | CASSPDRGYNQPQHF
TRBV23-1 | CASSHLPGQGARTFLGPNTEAFF
TRBV9 | CASSVGGGPYNEQFF
TRBV21-1 | CASTLEWASGRGDTQYF
TRBV9 | CASSVAGGGRLDTQYF
TRBV7-2 | CASSLALGRDTQYF
TRBV7-2 | CASSLVWASGVGETQYF
TRBV7-2 | CASSLVGAGVIDTQYF
TRBV9 | CASSPRPGLAGGYNEQFF
TRBV25-1 | CASSPRDRSSYEQYF
TRBV18 | CASSPQTSNTEAFF
TRBV10-3 | CAISAPGLGAYNEQFF
TRBV29-1 | CSVGGREVYEQYF
TRBV6-1 | CASSQQPGSGNTIYF
TRBV4-1 | CASRLTGVNTGELFF
TRBV10-3 | CAINGATDTQYF
TRBV11-2 | CASSFGRGTRMFMETQYF
TRBV7-8 | CASSGGTFQSSYNEQFF
TRBV5-4 | CASSRRTGINSPLHF
TRBV18 | CASSPVVGGNTEAFF
TRBV28 | CASSLRWGAAEAFF
TRBV28 | CASRTRDYTSGNTIYF
TRBV29-1 | CSVSAGDGTDTQYF
TRBV18 | CASSPPGGASYNEQFF
TRBV18 | CASSPYTSGTYEQYF
TRBV7-9 | CASSLPGGNGYTF
TRBV10-3 | CAISESGRGETQYF
TRBV7-7 | CASSFWPAGTRRGNEQFF
TRBV2 | CASRLQGRWTEAFF
TRBV2 | CASSAPGGELAQHF
TRBV7-2 | CASSLQGADGYTF
TRBV25-1 | CASSGDVGASEAFF
TRBV7-8 | CASRGQGRDTQYF